A single sample is the source of the 3 T cell receptor beta chains below, sequenced in a study of T cells in Graves' hyperthyroidism and ophthalmopathy. Amplification of TCR beta CDR3 regions used RNA as the template. With the HTBI primer set, the TCR CDR3 went through a first round of RT-PCR. TCRdb called the multiplex PCR reads again in MiXCR, with one record for every CDR3 protein. This table has fewer than 650,000 distinct CDR3 sequences, 14% appearing once. The sequencing input was blood. Receptors originate from a woman aged 18-29 years with Graves' ophthalmopathy.

The chain combines TRBV6-5 with TRBJ1-5; D is unclear. The CDR3 has 12 amino acids. Germline V gene data show CDR1 as MNHEY and CDR2 as SVGAGI. Trimming pared 2 bases from V and 4 bases from J, leaving 3 bases between. In DNA, the CDR3 is TGTGCCAGCAGTTACCTGAATCAGCCCCAGCATTTT. Protein product: CASSYLNQPQHF.

This clonotype was detected ten times or more. The V gene is TRBV28, the J gene TRBJ2-3; the match to TRBD2 covers 11 bases. CDR3 length: 16 amino acids. Germline-derived CDR1 and CDR2 are MDHEN and SYDVKM. Trimming at V came to 6 bases and at J to 0 bases, leaving 5 bases not matched to a gene. CDR3 sequence reads: CASRRLAGTSTDTQYF. The DNA of the CDR3 is TGTGCCAGCAGACGACTAGCGGGGACTAGCACAGATACGCAGTATTTT.

The chain combines TRBV29-1 with TRBJ1-1, with D tentatively TRBD1 (5 bases). Germline V gene lookup returns CDR1 SQVTM and CDR2 ANQGSEA. The CDR3 has 17 residues. The V and J ends lost 1 base and 5 bases respectively, with 23 bases between them. The CDR3 sequence is CSVEVISRGGGRTEAFF. The CDR3 DNA sequence: TGCAGCGTTGAAGTTATTTCGCGGGGGGGGGGGAGAACTGAAGCTTTCTTT. The full variable domain, in which reference TRBV29-1 and TRBJ1-1 provide the parts outside the CDR3, is SAVISQKPSRDICQRGTSLTIQCQVDSQVTMMFWYRQQPGQSLTLIATANQGSEATYESGFVIDKFPISRPNLTFSTLTVSNMSPEDSSIYLCSVEVISRGGGRTEAFFGQGTRLTVV.